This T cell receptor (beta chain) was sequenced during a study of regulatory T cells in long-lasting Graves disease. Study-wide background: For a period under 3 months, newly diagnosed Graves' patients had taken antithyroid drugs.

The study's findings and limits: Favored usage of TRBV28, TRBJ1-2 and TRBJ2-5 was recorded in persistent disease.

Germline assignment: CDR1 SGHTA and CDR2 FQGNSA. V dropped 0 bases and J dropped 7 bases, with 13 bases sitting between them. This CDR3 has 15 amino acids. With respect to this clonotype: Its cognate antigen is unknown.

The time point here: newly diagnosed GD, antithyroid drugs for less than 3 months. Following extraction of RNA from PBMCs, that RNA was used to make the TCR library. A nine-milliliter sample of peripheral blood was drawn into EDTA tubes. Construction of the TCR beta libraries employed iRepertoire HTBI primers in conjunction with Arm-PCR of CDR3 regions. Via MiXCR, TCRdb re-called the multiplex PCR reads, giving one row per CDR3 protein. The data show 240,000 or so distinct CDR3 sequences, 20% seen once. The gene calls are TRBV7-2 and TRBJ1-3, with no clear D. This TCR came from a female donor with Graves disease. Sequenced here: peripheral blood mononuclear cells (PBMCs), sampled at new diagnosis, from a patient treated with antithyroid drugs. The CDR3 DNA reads TGTGCCAGCAGCTTAGCGGTGGCCTCTAGTAACACCATATATTTT. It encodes CASSLAVASSNTIYF.